Below, 27 T cell receptor beta chains from the same sample are listed, as sequenced in a study of neurological immune-mediated disorders. TCRdb re-derived calls from the 5' RACE reads in MiXCR, one entry per CDR3 protein. The sample carries about 120,000 distinct CDR3 sequences, around 3% recorded once. The specimen sequenced was PBMCs. Every receptor here comes from a woman in her 30s with multiple sclerosis.

This clonotype was counted ten times or more. This sequence joins TRBV9 and TRBJ2-7; either TRBD1 or TRBD2 may supply D (5 bases each). Trimming cost V 0 bases and J 6 bases, with 10 bases left between them. The CDR3 has 13 residues. From germline, CDR1 is SGDLS and CDR2 YYNGEE. CDR3 in amino acids: CASSVDRGPEQYF. CDR3 bases: TGTGCCAGCAGCGTAGATAGGGGACCCGAGCAGTACTTC.

This clonotype was observed many times. V gene TRBV12-3 or TRBV12-4 combines with J gene TRBJ2-2; 13 bases map to TRBD2. The CDR3 covers 15 residues. The junction had 1 base not matched to a gene; V was cut back by 2 bases and J by 7 bases. CDR3 in amino acids: CASSLTSGRGGELFF. As DNA, the CDR3 is TGTGCCAGCAGTTTAACTAGCGGGAGGGGCGGGGAGCTGTTTTTT.

This clonotype was seen at least ten times. This chain connects TRBV27 to TRBJ2-5; D is undetermined. The CDR3 contains 15 residues. Germline CDR1 MNHEY, CDR2 SMNVEV (reference sequence). Trimming shortened V by 6 bases and J by 5 bases, and 19 bases separated the two germline ends. The CDR3 DNA is TGTGCCAGCAGCCCGACACTGTTAGCACGGGAGACCCAGTACTTC. Its translation is CASSPTLLARETQYF.

This clonotype showed up many times. DNA for the CDR3: TGTGCCAGCAGCTTACACGAGCGGGGGGTCCGTGGGTACGAGCAGTTCTTC. This gives the protein CASSLHERGVRGYEQFF. The chain is built from TRBV11-2 and TRBJ2-1; 9 bases align to TRBD2. Trimming at V came to 2 bases and at J to 10 bases, leaving 15 bases not matched to a gene. The CDR3 runs 17 residues. CDR1 is SGHAT and CDR2 is FQNNGV in the germline V gene.

At least ten counts were recorded for this clonotype. The J gene is TRBJ2-1, the V gene TRBV10-2; 8 nucleotides agree with TRBD2. Germline values: CDR1 WSHSY, CDR2 SAAADI. The trim removed 4 bases at V and 7 bases at J, leaving 12 bases unmatched. The CDR3 is made up of 16 amino acids. CDR3 loop: CASSVGAGGWNNEQFF. The CDR3 nucleotides are TGCGCCAGCAGTGTCGGGGCGGGGGGCTGGAATAATGAGCAGTTCTTC.

There are many counts of this clonotype. This CDR3 reads CSASEAGSGINTIYF. CDR3 bases: TGCAGTGCTAGTGAAGCAGGCTCCGGGATAAACACCATATATTTT. The chain recombines TRBV20-1 with TRBJ1-3; no clear D. Germline CDR1 is DFQATT and CDR2 is SNEGSKA (reference sequence). This CDR3 has 15 residues. V was pared by 3 bases and J by 6 bases, with 18 bases between.

This clonotype showed up many times. The chain employs TRBV6-5 and TRBJ1-2, with a weak D call TRBD1 (5 bases). V shed 5 bases and J shed 4 bases, with 11 bases lying between them. CDR1 and CDR2 (germline): MNHEY, SVGAGI. The CDR3 has 13 amino acids. The CDR3 coding sequence is TGTGCCAGCAGTGGGACCGTTAGCTATGGCTACACCTTC. This sequence encodes CASSGTVSYGYTF.

In its sample, this clonotype was seen many times. At one of its ends the junction is not consistent with the germline gene, which may arise from a read error. The chain links TRBV12-3 or TRBV12-4 to TRBJ1-2; D unresolved. This CDR3 is 13 amino acids long. The CDR3: CASRGDSIRALSF. For the CDR3, the DNA is TGTGCCAGCAGGGGTGACTCCATCCGAGCCCTTTCCTTC.

The V call is TRBV20-1, the J call TRBJ2-1; 8 nucleotides match TRBD2. The CDR3 contains 13 residues. The V segment lost 4 bases and the J segment 7 bases; nucleotides outside the gene matches: 6. The germline CDR1 and CDR2 sequences are DFQATT and SNEGSKA (reference sequence). The DNA of the CDR3 is TGCAGTGCTACCGGGACTAGTAGGAATGAGCAGTTCTTC. Its protein product is CSATGTSRNEQFF.

This clonotype was detected many times. CDR3 protein: CASSYQGAAGYGYTF. The CDR3 DNA sequence: TGTGCCAGCAGCTACCAGGGGGCGGCGGGCTATGGCTACACCTTC. The chain recombines TRBV7-8 with TRBJ1-2; 8 positions agree with TRBD1. V lost 4 bases to trimming and J lost 4 bases; unmatched junction nucleotides: 8. Germline V gene lookup returns CDR1 SGHVS and CDR2 FQNEAQ. The CDR3 loop spans 15 amino acids.

This clonotype showed up many times. The chain joins TRBV6-2 or TRBV6-3 to TRBJ2-7; D gene unclear. V lost 0 bases to trimming and J lost 2 bases, with 8 bases between them. The germline CDR1 and CDR2 sequences are MNHEY and SVGEGT. The CDR3 is 14 residues long. The CDR3 nucleotides are TGTGCCAGCAGTTACTCGCAATACACCTACGAGCAGTACTTC. Encoded protein: CASSYSQYTYEQYF.

This clonotype has just a few counts. This sequence may be a read error, since a much larger clone differs from it by one base. The rearrangement links TRBV6-2 or TRBV6-3 to TRBJ1-5; perhaps TRBD1 as D (5 bases). Germline V lookup: CDR1 MNHEY, CDR2 SVGEGT. This CDR3 has 15 amino acids. CDR3 in DNA: TGTGCCAGCAGGCAACCTGGGGGTAGCAATCAGCCCCAGAATTTT. This sequence encodes CASRQPGGSNQPQNF.

This clonotype was detected a few times. The V call is TRBV20-1, the J call TRBJ1-3; the D gene is possibly TRBD1 (5 bases). The CDR3 sequence is 15 residues long. Germline CDR1 reads DFQATT; CDR2 reads SNEGSKA (reference sequence). The V end lost 0 bases, the J end lost 0 bases, and 9 bases lay between the germline ends. The CDR3 protein is CSARDRGYSGNTIYF. The CDR3 nucleotides are TGCAGTGCTAGAGATCGGGGCTACTCTGGAAACACCATATATTTT.

This clonotype occurred a few times. V usage is TRBV18 and J usage is TRBJ2-1; 7 nucleotides align to TRBD1. After removal of 2 bases from V and 4 bases from J, the junction contained 5 bases not matched to a gene. Germline V gene data show CDR1 as KGHSH and CDR2 as LQKENI. This CDR3 contains 15 residues. CDR3 amino acids: CASSPWGQNYNEQFF. Here the CDR3 DNA reads TGTGCCAGCTCACCATGGGGACAGAATTACAATGAGCAGTTCTTC.

The rearrangement links TRBV29-1 to TRBJ2-1, with D possibly called TRBD1 or TRBD2 (9 bases each). The germline gives CDR1 SQVTM, CDR2 ANQGSEA. The CDR3 extends over 17 amino acids. Trimming removed 5 bases from V and 8 bases from J, with 28 bases in between. The CDR3 sequence is CSVTGGFGGRASYEQFF. The CDR3 DNA reads TGCAGCGTTACAGGGGGCTTCGGCGGGAGGGCCAGTTATGAGCAGTTCTTC.

In this sample, this clonotype turned up many times. The J gene is TRBJ1-2, the V gene TRBV20-1; 9 bases line up with TRBD1. CDR1 is DFQATT and CDR2 is SNEGSKA in the germline V gene (reference sequence). The CDR3 consists of 14 residues. V dropped 0 bases and J dropped 7; count of bases not matched to a gene: 6. CDR3: CSARDRQGVVGYTF. The CDR3 bases are TGCAGTGCTAGAGACAGACAGGGGGTAGTTGGCTACACCTTC.

This clonotype was counted ten times or more. The J gene is TRBJ2-1, the V gene TRBV4-3, with D tentatively TRBD1 (6 bases). Germline V gene lookup returns CDR1 LGHNA and CDR2 YSLEER. This CDR3 is built from 14 residues. The germline V and J ends were trimmed by 3 bases and 7 bases, with 13 bases remaining between them. CDR3 DNA sequence: TGCGCCAGCAGCCAGTTTGGGGGCACGAATGAGCAGTTCTTC. Its protein is CASSQFGGTNEQFF.

This clonotype was found many times. The chain uses TRBV4-3 and TRBJ1-1; D remains ambiguous. The CDR3 runs 18 residues. Germline loops: CDR1 LGHNA, CDR2 YSLEER. Trimming removed 2 bases from V and 1 base from J, with 20 bases in between. The CDR3 DNA follows: TGCGCCAGCAGCCAAATATCCGGGTTACCCGCCCAGAACACTGAAGCTTTCTTT. It yields the protein CASSQISGLPAQNTEAFF.

This clonotype was seen only a few times. CDR3 bases: TGTGCCAGCAGTCCAGGGTGGGCCGGGGAGCTGTTTTTT. Translating gives CASSPGWAGELFF. This chain connects TRBV6-2 or TRBV6-3 to TRBJ2-2; D possibly corresponds to TRBD1 (5 bases). This CDR3 is built from 13 residues. Germline V CDR1 and CDR2: MNHEY, SVGEGT. The V end lost 5 bases, the J end lost 6 bases, and 10 bases lay between the germline ends.

This clonotype showed up many times. V and J are TRBV7-2 and TRBJ1-3; 7 nucleotides line up with TRBD1. The CDR3 has 16 residues. Germline trimming cut 5 bases from V and 0 bases from J; bases unmatched to any gene: 7. Germline CDR1 is SGHTA and CDR2 is FQGNSA. The CDR3 nucleotides are TGTGCCAGCAGCCCACTGACAGGGCGCTCTGGAAACACCATATATTTT. This sequence encodes CASSPLTGRSGNTIYF.

The chain combines TRBV10-3 with TRBJ1-1, with a tentative D call TRBD1 (5 bases). This CDR3 contains 17 residues. Deletions cut 2 bases from V and 4 bases from J, with 20 bases between. Germline V gives CDR1 ENHRY, CDR2 SYGVKD. CDR3 region: CAISEIRERGRGTEAFF. CDR3 coding DNA: TGTGCCATCAGTGAGATTCGGGAAAGGGGCCGGGGCACTGAAGCTTTCTTT.

This clonotype was observed many times. The chain uses TRBV29-1 and TRBJ1-2, with D possibly TRBD1 on 5 matching bases. The germline V and J ends were trimmed by 6 bases and 2 bases, with 10 bases remaining between them. The CDR3 loop spans 12 amino acids. From germline, CDR1 is SQVTM and CDR2 ANQGSEA. CDR3 sequence: CSVRDENYGYTF. CDR3 coding DNA: TGCAGCGTCAGGGATGAGAACTATGGCTACACCTTC.

This clonotype has a count of ten or more. The chain links TRBV7-9 to TRBJ2-7; 12 nucleotides agree with TRBD1. V lost 5 bases, J lost 4 bases, and 9 bases stayed unmatched. This CDR3 spans 16 amino acids. CDR1 is SEHNR, CDR2 FQNEAQ, per germline (reference sequence). CDR3 DNA: TGTGCCAGCAGCGGCGGGACAGGGGGCGCACAGTACGAGCAGTACTTC. Residues: CASSGGTGGAQYEQYF.

This clonotype was seen many times. The V and J genes are TRBV6-5 and TRBJ1-3, with a weak D call TRBD1 (5 bases). CDR3 size: 14 residues. CDR1 and CDR2 (germline): MNHEY, SVGAGI. The ends were cut back, 6 bases at V and 4 bases at J, with 13 bases in the middle. The CDR3 coding sequence is TGTGCCAGCAGCCCAGGGTTTCCCGGAAACACCATATATTTT. Translating gives CASSPGFPGNTIYF.

This clonotype was detected many times. The chain uses TRBV29-1 and TRBJ2-7, with D possibly TRBD2 on 6 matching bases. There are 14 residues in the CDR3. The germline V gene encodes CDR1 SQVTM and CDR2 ANQGSEA. Trimming took off 5 bases at V and 9 bases at J, with 23 bases between the two ends. CDR3 region: CSVLDRDSLSGQYF. For the CDR3, the DNA is TGCAGCGTTCTCGACCGGGACTCCTTAAGCGGGCAGTACTTC.

This clonotype was observed many times. The chain combines TRBV7-9 with TRBJ1-6; no clear D. There are 12 residues in the CDR3. Trimming removed 8 bases at V and 7 bases at J, with 9 bases between. The germline V gene has CDR1 SEHNR and CDR2 FQNEAQ (reference sequence). CDR3: CASASRNSPLHF. CDR3 nucleotide sequence: TGTGCCAGCGCCAGCAGGAATTCACCCCTCCACTTT.

Many counts were recorded for this clonotype. Germline and junction disagree at one end, which may indicate a read error. This rearrangement joins TRBV4-3 to TRBJ1-4, with D unclear. Germline CDR1 LGHNA, CDR2 YSLEER. The CDR3 covers 11 residues. CDR3: CASSQDSTLIF. The CDR3 nucleotides are TGCGCCAGCAGCCAAGATTCGACCCTGATTTTT.